A selection of T cell receptor beta chains follows, all from one sample in a study of T cells in Graves' hyperthyroidism and ophthalmopathy. TCRdb itself ran the multiplex PCR reads through MiXCR, one entry per CDR3 protein. In the table there are under 800,000 distinct CDR3 sequences, 13% to 15% of which are singletons. The sample comprised blood. These receptors were taken from a woman aged 18-29 years with Graves' hyperthyroidism. CDR3s leave out the opening cysteine and the closing phenylalanine or tryptophan. A D gene is named only where the DNA matches it firmly. Not all rows give a size; the values are once, few, many and, for expanded clones, a class.

D,size,V,J,CDR3
TRBD2,many,TRBV11-2,TRBJ2-1,ASSLAYSGRAYNEQF
NA,many,TRBV7-3,TRBJ2-3,ASSPYRASNTDTQY
NA,many,TRBV11-2,TRBJ2-1,ASYPFLGLAYNEQF
NA,few,TRBV19,TRBJ1-2,ASSEQGDYGYT
NA,few,TRBV24-1,TRBJ2-2,ATSELTGELF
TRBD2,many,TRBV30,TRBJ2-7,AWSVGSGSLYEQY
TRBD2,few,TRBV4-2,TRBJ2-2,ASSQVQAGVNTGELF
NA,many,TRBV28,TRBJ1-1,ASSPADLYTEAF
NA,many,TRBV27,TRBJ2-3,ASSFYGSTDTQY
TRBD2,NA,TRBV29-1,TRBJ2-1,SVELAGVPLNNEQF
TRBD1,NA,TRBV5-6,TRBJ2-1,ASSFGQGGEQF
TRBD2,NA,TRBV29-1,TRBJ2-3,SAARPNGLAGEGGTDTQY
TRBD2,many,TRBV6-1,TRBJ2-7,ASRPLAETTYEQY
TRBD2,few,TRBV30,TRBJ2-1,AWSGFYREASYNEQF